This is a list of T cell receptor beta chains from one sample in a study of T cell responses to AZD1222 COVID-19 vaccine. Repertoires were generated with immunoSEQ multiplex PCR, while TCRdb's copy carries only in-frame clones and drops some. Among about 210,000 clones, around 94% were seen once, and the ten largest hold approximately 1.5%. This specimen consisted of peripheral blood, obtained 28 days after the second dose of the MenACWY control vaccine. These receptors all come from an adult who received the MenACWY meningococcal vaccine as a control. Each CDR3 is given with its conserved first and last residue. The D gene is left open where the match is weak. Only part of the rows carry a size: once, few, many, or a class if the clone is expanded.

J gene	V gene	clone size	D gene	CDR3 protein	CDR3 DNA
TRBJ1-2	TRBV6-2/TRBV6-3	-	-	CASSYSGYGYTF	TGTGCCAGCAGTTACTCGGGATATGGCTACACCTTC
TRBJ2-5	TRBV27	-	-	CASRKQETQYF	TGTGCCAGCAGGAAACAAGAGACCCAGTACTTC
TRBJ1-4	TRBV5-4	-	-	CASSQAGREKLFF	TGTGCCAGCAGTCAGGCGGGACGAGAAAAACTGTTTTTT
TRBJ2-3	TRBV7-6	-	-	CASSASHSTDTQYF	TGTGCCAGCAGCGCCTCTCATAGCACAGATACGCAGTATTTT
TRBJ1-2	TRBV18	-	-	CASSAQGYGYTF	TGTGCCAGCTCAGCCCAGGGTTATGGCTACACCTTC
TRBJ2-7	TRBV2	-	-	CASSGTGSSYEQYF	TGTGCCAGCAGTGGAACAGGGAGCTCCTACGAGCAGTACTTC
TRBJ1-1	TRBV7-9	-	TRBD1	CASSTQGDTEAFF	TGTGCCAGCAGCACCCAGGGGGACACTGAAGCTTTCTTT
TRBJ1-2	TRBV2	-	-	CASPLGLYYGYTF	TGTGCCAGTCCTCTTGGACTCTACTATGGCTACACCTTC
TRBJ2-1	TRBV5-4	-	-	CASSLAGGNEQFF	TGTGCCAGCAGCTTGGCTGGGGGGAATGAGCAGTTCTTC
TRBJ1-1	TRBV7-3	-	-	CASSLTPHQGNTEAFF	TGTGCCAGCAGCCTGACCCCACATCAGGGGAACACTGAAGCTTTCTTT
TRBJ2-7	TRBV11-2	-	-	CASSPGTFYEQYF	TGTGCCAGCAGCCCCGGGACTTTCTACGAGCAGTACTTC
TRBJ1-5	TRBV6-6	-	TRBD1	CASSYSGQASNQPQHF	TGTGCCAGCAGTTACTCGGGACAGGCGAGCAATCAGCCCCAGCATTTT
TRBJ1-5	TRBV7-9	-	TRBD1	CASSSGQASNQPQHF	TGTGCCAGCAGCTCGGGACAGGCTAGCAATCAGCCCCAGCATTTT
TRBJ2-2	TRBV7-3	-	TRBD2	CASSPTGTSTGELFF	TGTGCCAGCAGCCCGACGGGGACTAGCACCGGGGAGCTGTTTTTT
TRBJ2-1	TRBV3-1/TRBV3-2	once	-	CASSPSGRPVYNEQFF	TGTGCCAGCAGCCCGTCCGGACGCCCGGTCTACAATGAGCAGTTCTTC
TRBJ1-2	TRBV29-1	-	TRBD1	CSVEGTGGDYGYTF	TGCAGCGTTGAAGGGACAGGGGGCGACTATGGCTACACCTTC
TRBJ2-5	TRBV6-5	-	TRBD2	CASSYAGGGQTQYF	TGTGCCAGCAGTTACGCGGGGGGAGGTCAGACCCAGTACTTC
TRBJ2-3	TRBV27	-	TRBD2	CASYPWAGGPTDTQYF	TGTGCCAGCTATCCCTGGGCGGGGGGGCCGACAGATACGCAGTATTTT
TRBJ2-1	TRBV14	few	-	CASSQRGGTAPSYNEQFF	TGTGCCAGCAGCCAAAGGGGAGGCACAGCGCCCTCCTACAATGAGCAGTTCTTC
TRBJ1-1	TRBV19	-	TRBD1	CASTKPGQRNTEAFF	TGTGCCAGTACCAAGCCGGGACAGAGGAACACTGAAGCTTTCTTT
TRBJ1-1	TRBV28	once	-	CASSLGTEAFF	TGTGCCAGCAGTTTGGGGACTGAAGCTTTCTTT
TRBJ1-1	TRBV28	-	-	CASTTFGTENTEAFF	TGTGCCAGCACTACTTTCGGGACGGAGAACACTGAAGCTTTCTTT
TRBJ1-5	TRBV12-3/TRBV12-4	-	-	CASSLTQDQPQHF	TGTGCCAGCAGTTTAACACAGGATCAGCCCCAGCATTTT
TRBJ1-2	TRBV5-6	-	TRBD1	CASSPGTAGYGYTF	TGTGCCAGCAGCCCCGGGACAGCCGGCTATGGCTACACCTTC
TRBJ1-2	TRBV30	-	TRBD1	CAWSSGQGVYGYTF	TGTGCCTGGAGTTCCGGACAGGGAGTTTATGGCTACACCTTC
TRBJ1-1	TRBV7-6	-	TRBD1	CASSLQGANTEAFF	TGTGCCAGCAGCTTACAGGGGGCTAACACTGAAGCTTTCTTT
TRBJ1-2	TRBV18	-	TRBD1	CASSDSRGLPNYGYTF	TGTGCCAGCTCGGATTCCAGGGGGCTTCCTAACTATGGCTACACCTTC
TRBJ2-3	TRBV29-1	-	TRBD2	CSVPASGISSTDTQYF	TGCAGCGTTCCCGCTAGCGGGATTTCTAGCACAGATACGCAGTATTTT
TRBJ2-1	TRBV11-3	once	TRBD1	CASSPGTDLYNEQFF	TGTGCCAGCAGCCCAGGGACAGACCTTTACAATGAGCAGTTCTTC
TRBJ1-5	TRBV18	-	TRBD1	CASSTGQADQPQHF	TGTGCCAGCTCGACGGGACAGGCCGATCAGCCCCAGCATTTT
TRBJ1-1	TRBV20-1	-	-	CSASQRMNTEAFF	TGCAGTGCTAGTCAGAGGATGAACACTGAAGCTTTCTTT
TRBJ2-7	TRBV15	-	TRBD1	CATRRAGTGGTYEQYF	TGTGCCACCAGGAGAGCCGGGACAGGGGGCACCTACGAGCAGTACTTC
TRBJ2-3	TRBV5-1	-	-	CASNLTPSTDTQYF	TGCGCCAGCAACCTTACCCCTAGCACAGATACGCAGTATTTT
TRBJ2-7	TRBV2	few	-	CASTTTAGILYEQYF	TGTGCCAGCACCACTACGGCAGGGATTCTCTACGAGCAGTACTTC
TRBJ2-7	TRBV4-1	-	-	CASSPTDNYEQYF	TGCGCCAGCAGCCCGACCGATAACTACGAGCAGTACTTC
TRBJ1-5	TRBV6-2/TRBV6-3	once	-	CASSGTGSNQPQHF	TGTGCCAGCAGTGGGACGGGTAGCAATCAGCCCCAGCATTTT
TRBJ2-3	TRBV14	-	TRBD1	CASTRQGGRPDTQYF	TGTGCCAGCACCCGACAGGGGGGACGCCCAGATACGCAGTATTTT
TRBJ2-7	TRBV6-5	-	TRBD2	CASSYGAGESYEQYF	TGTGCCAGCAGTTACGGGGCGGGGGAGTCCTACGAGCAGTACTTC
TRBJ1-3	TRBV7-9	once	-	CASNLGGPSGNTIYF	TGTGCCAGCAATCTAGGAGGGCCCTCTGGAAACACCATATATTTT
TRBJ1-4	TRBV7-9	-	-	CASSPGQSEKLFF	TGTGCCAGCAGCCCGGGTCAGAGTGAAAAACTGTTTTTT
TRBJ1-5	TRBV5-1	once	-	CASSLSGGEDSNQPQHF	TGCGCCAGCAGCTTGAGCGGGGGGGAAGATAGCAATCAGCCCCAGCATTTT
TRBJ2-1	TRBV28	-	-	CASSLRNEQFF	TGTGCCAGCAGTTTACGCAATGAGCAGTTCTTC
TRBJ1-4	TRBV6-5	-	-	CASRLNTGGKEKLFF	TGTGCCAGCAGACTTAATACGGGGGGCAAAGAAAAACTGTTTTTT
TRBJ1-2	TRBV29-1	-	-	CSVDSGRGDGYTF	TGCAGCGTTGATTCGGGTAGAGGCGATGGCTACACCTTC
TRBJ2-1	TRBV2	-	-	CASSDPPEDGPYNEQFF	TGTGCCAGCAGTGACCCACCAGAGGATGGTCCCTACAATGAGCAGTTCTTC
TRBJ2-3	TRBV5-4	-	TRBD2	CASSLGAGGSSGVGDTQYF	TGTGCCAGCAGCTTGGGAGCCGGAGGGTCTAGCGGGGTCGGGGATACGCAGTATTTT